This entry describes one TCR beta chain. This entry belongs to a study of control samples from healthy donors and cancer patients. Only in-frame clones appear in the TCRdb table, and some are missing; sequencing was by immunoSEQ multiplex PCR. The sample has about 120,000 clones; 88% are singletons. V was cut by 0 bases and J by 8 bases, with 10 bases left in between. The CDR3 length is 14 residues. Germline loops: CDR1 SEHNR, CDR2 FQNEAQ (reference sequence). The sequenced sample was blood. The source is a man in his forties in good health. This rearrangement joins TRBV7-9 to TRBJ1-4; D remains unclear. The CDR3 sequence is CASSLAGLGEKLFF. CDR3 nucleotides: TGTGCCAGCAGCTTAGCAGGGTTGGGGGAAAAACTGTTTTTT. Based on the CDR3 plus reference TRBV7-9 and TRBJ1-4, the full variable domain is DTGVSQNPRHKITKRGQNVTFRCDPISEHNRLYWYRQTLGQGPEFLTYFQNEAQLEKSRLLSDRFSAERPKGSFSTLEIQRTEQGDSAMYLCASSLAGLGEKLFFGSGTQLSVL.